The table lists the clone carrying this T cell receptor (beta chain) with a count of one. Its cognate antigen is unknown. The data originate from a study of T cell responses to AZD1222 COVID-19 vaccine. The study's findings and limits: Receipt of two AZD1222 doses was followed by a rise in Spike-specific TCR breadth and depth. Reportedly, nearly half of unique spike TCRs recognized epitopes outside B.1.351/B.1.1.7 mutations. Spike was spanned by vaccine-associated CD4 TCRs, with dominance at 160-218 and 743-854.

Pooling was applied to second doses at about 4 or about 12 weeks. Assay used: immunoSEQ multiplex PCR; TCRdb lists only in-frame clones, some missing. The table includes roughly 120,000 clones, approximately 90% detected once. Trimming cost V 9 bases and J 2 bases; bases outside gene matches: 7. The germline gives CDR1 KGHDR, CDR2 SFDVKD. The CDR3 consists of 14 residues. The receptor was derived from an adult who received the AZD1222 COVID-19 vaccine. The input for sequencing was peripheral blood, taken 28 days after the second AZD1222 dose. The chain couples TRBV24-1 to TRBJ2-3, with 7 bases fitting TRBD1. CDR3 loop: CATVTGVPTDTQYF. CDR3 DNA sequence: TGTGCCACCGTAACAGGGGTCCCCACAGATACGCAGTATTTT.